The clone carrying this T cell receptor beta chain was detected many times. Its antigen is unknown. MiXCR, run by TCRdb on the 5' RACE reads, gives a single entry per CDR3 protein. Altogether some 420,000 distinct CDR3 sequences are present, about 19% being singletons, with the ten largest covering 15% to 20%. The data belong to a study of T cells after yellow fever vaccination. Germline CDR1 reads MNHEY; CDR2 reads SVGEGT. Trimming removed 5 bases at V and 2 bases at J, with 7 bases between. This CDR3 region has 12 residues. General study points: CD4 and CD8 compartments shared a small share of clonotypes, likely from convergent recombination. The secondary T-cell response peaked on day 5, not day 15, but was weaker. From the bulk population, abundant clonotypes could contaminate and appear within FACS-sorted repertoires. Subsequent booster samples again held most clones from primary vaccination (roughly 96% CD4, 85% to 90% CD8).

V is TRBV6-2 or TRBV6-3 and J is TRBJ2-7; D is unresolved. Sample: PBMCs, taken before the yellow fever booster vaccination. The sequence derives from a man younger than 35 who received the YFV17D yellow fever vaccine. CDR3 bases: TGTGCCAGCAGTCGTTTTCCCTACGAGCAGTACTTC. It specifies CASSRFPYEQYF.